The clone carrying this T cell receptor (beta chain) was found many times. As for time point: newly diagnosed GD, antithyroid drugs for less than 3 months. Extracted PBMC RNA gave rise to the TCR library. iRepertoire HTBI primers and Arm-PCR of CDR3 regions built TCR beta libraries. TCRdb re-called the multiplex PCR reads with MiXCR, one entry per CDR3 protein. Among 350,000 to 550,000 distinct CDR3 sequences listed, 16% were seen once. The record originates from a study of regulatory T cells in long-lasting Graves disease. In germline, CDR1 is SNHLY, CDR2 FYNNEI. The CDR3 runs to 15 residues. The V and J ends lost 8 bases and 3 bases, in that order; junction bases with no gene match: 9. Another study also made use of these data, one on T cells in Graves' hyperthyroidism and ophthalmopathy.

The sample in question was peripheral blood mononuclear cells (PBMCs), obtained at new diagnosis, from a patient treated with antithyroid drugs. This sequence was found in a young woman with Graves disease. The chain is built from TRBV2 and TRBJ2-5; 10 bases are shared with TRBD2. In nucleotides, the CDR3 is TGTGCCAGCTCGGGTCCGGGGACTAGCGAAGAGACCCAGTACTTC. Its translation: CASSGPGTSEETQYF.